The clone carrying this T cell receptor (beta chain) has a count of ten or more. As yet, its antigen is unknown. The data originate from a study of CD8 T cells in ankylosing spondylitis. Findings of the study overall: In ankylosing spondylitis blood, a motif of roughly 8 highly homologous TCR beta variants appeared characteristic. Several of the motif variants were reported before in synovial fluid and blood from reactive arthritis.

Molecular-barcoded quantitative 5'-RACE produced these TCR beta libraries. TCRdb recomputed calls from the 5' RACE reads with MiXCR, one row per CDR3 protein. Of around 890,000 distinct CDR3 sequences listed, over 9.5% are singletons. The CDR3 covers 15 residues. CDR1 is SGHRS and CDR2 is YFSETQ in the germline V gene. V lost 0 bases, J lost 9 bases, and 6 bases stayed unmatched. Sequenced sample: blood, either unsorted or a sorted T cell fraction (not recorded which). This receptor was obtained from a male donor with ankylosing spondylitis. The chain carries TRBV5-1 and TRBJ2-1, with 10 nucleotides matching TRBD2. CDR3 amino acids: CASSLEPTSGIEQFF. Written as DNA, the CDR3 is TGCGCCAGCAGCTTGGAGCCCACTAGCGGGATTGAGCAGTTCTTC.